These 30 T cell receptor beta chains share one sample of origin, sequenced in a study of blood T cells in healthy people across ages. A J-beta primer mix and a sample-barcoded 5' primer were used in a second PCR of roughly 6 to 11 cycles. TCRdb called the 5' RACE reads again in MiXCR, with one record for every CDR3 protein. The sample contains about 730,000 distinct CDR3 sequences, 40% to 45% of which appear only once. Sequencing used blood. Source of these receptors: a woman aged 55-70 years in good health.

The sample holds many counts of this clonotype. V is TRBV27 and J is TRBJ2-7, with 7 nucleotides matching TRBD1. From germline, CDR1 is MNHEY and CDR2 SMNVEV (reference sequence). The CDR3 covers 14 residues. V lost 6 bases and J lost 0; bases outside the gene matches: 5. CDR3 nucleotide sequence: TGTGCCAGCAGGGGACAGTGGAGCTCCTACGAGCAGTACTTC. It yields the protein CASRGQWSSYEQYF.

This clonotype was seen a single time. The rearrangement joins TRBV12-3 or TRBV12-4 to TRBJ2-1; perhaps TRBD1 as D (6 bases). Deletions cut 1 base from V and 2 bases from J, with 12 bases between. CDR3 size: 16 residues. This CDR3 is CASSLERGNPYNEQFF. Here the CDR3 DNA reads TGTGCCAGCAGTTTAGAGAGGGGGAACCCCTACAATGAGCAGTTCTTC.

For this clonotype: Sequence at one end of the junction differs from germline and may be a read error. The chain carries TRBV7-2 and TRBJ2-7, with 13 bases lining up with TRBD2. Germline V gene sequence: CDR1 SGHTA, CDR2 FQGNSA. This CDR3 contains 15 residues. For the CDR3, the DNA is TGTGCCAGCAGCCAAACTAGCGGGAGGGCCTACGAGCGGTACTTC. It yields the protein CASSQTSGRAYERYF.

This clonotype showed up just a few times. The rearrangement uses TRBV7-8 and TRBJ1-6; a possible D gene is TRBD1 (6 bases). CDR3 size: 15 residues. Germline values: CDR1 SGHVS, CDR2 FQNEAQ. Trimming stripped 0 bases from V and 8 bases from J, with 11 bases between. This CDR3 reads CASSLATAGDSPLHF. The CDR3 DNA follows: TGTGCCAGCAGCTTAGCGACAGCAGGGGATTCACCCCTCCACTTT.

This clonotype was counted ten times or more. This chain connects TRBV9 to TRBJ2-1; D is unclear. CDR3 length: 15 amino acids. Deletions cut 2 bases from V and 2 bases from J, with 11 bases between. CDR1 and CDR2 (germline): SGDLS, YYNGEE. CDR3 DNA sequence: TGTGCCAGCAGCGTTAGTCAGAGCACCTACAATGAGCAGTTCTTC. Translation gives CASSVSQSTYNEQFF.

This clonotype was observed a few times. The rearrangement uses TRBV7-2 and TRBJ1-1, with TRBD1 as a possible D gene (6 bases). Germline assignment: CDR1 SGHTA and CDR2 FQGNSA. V lost 4 bases and J 3 bases, leaving 18 bases between the germline ends. The CDR3 covers 16 residues. CDR3 in DNA: TGTGCCAGCAGCTCCTTACAGGGAAATGGGTACACTGAAGCTTTCTTT. Translating it yields CASSSLQGNGYTEAFF.

This clonotype was counted between two and nine times. The rearrangement joins TRBV14 to TRBJ2-1, with no clear D. CDR1 is SGHDN, CDR2 FVKESK, per germline. V was trimmed by 1 base and J by 9 bases, leaving 7 bases between them. The CDR3 contains 12 residues. DNA for the CDR3: TGTGCCAGCAGCCAAGTTGTGTGTGAGCAGTTCTTC. Protein: CASSQVVCEQFF.

This clonotype was picked up a small number of times. The J gene is TRBJ1-5, the V gene TRBV7-2; 7 bases are shared with TRBD1. CDR1 and CDR2 from the germline V gene are SGHTA and FQGNSA. The CDR3 consists of 16 residues. V dropped 1 base and J dropped 9; count of bases not matched to a gene: 12. CDR3 nucleotide sequence: TGTGCCAGCAGCTTAGTTCCGACAGGGACCAAGGGGCCCCAGCATTTT. Translating gives CASSLVPTGTKGPQHF. The whole variable domain, filled in from reference TRBV7-2 and TRBJ1-5, reads GAGVSQSPSNKVTEKGKDVELRCDPISGHTALYWYRQSLGQGLEFLIYFQGNSAPDKSGLPSDRFSAERTGGSVSTLTIQRTQQEDSAVYLCASSLVPTGTKGPQHFGDGTRLSIL.

This chain joins TRBV20-1 and TRBJ1-1, with D possibly being TRBD1 (5 bases). Trimming pared 5 bases from V and 1 base from J, leaving 11 bases between. This CDR3 spans 13 amino acids. Germline lookup yields CDR1 DFQATT and CDR2 SNEGSKA (reference sequence). DNA of the CDR3: TGCAGTGCTGAGGACACACGGAACACTGAAGCTTTCTTT. It yields the protein CSAEDTRNTEAFF.

This clonotype was detected a few times. The chain carries TRBV24-1 and TRBJ2-1, with 9 bases matching TRBD2. Matching the DNA end better, TRBJ2-7 makes the J call doubtful. This CDR3 is 16 amino acids long. In germline, CDR1 is KGHDR, CDR2 SFDVKD. This CDR3 is CATSDGSGSSYNEQYF. CDR3 DNA: TGTGCCACCAGTGATGGTAGCGGGAGCTCCTACAATGAGCAGTACTTC.

The chain employs TRBV20-1 and TRBJ2-3; 9 nucleotides match TRBD2. This CDR3 has 13 residues. The ends lost 7 bases at V and 8 bases at J; junction bases unmatched: 10. Looked up from germline, CDR1 is DFQATT and CDR2 is SNEGSKA (reference sequence). This CDR3 reads CSVALAGIGTQYF. The CDR3 DNA reads as TGCAGTGTGGCGCTAGCGGGGATAGGTACGCAGTATTTT.

In this sample, this clonotype turned up a few times. The chain recombines TRBV20-1 with TRBJ2-1; TRBD2 might be the D (6 bases). The CDR3 length is 14 residues. Germline CDR1 reads DFQATT; CDR2 reads SNEGSKA (reference sequence). Trimming left V 6 bases short and J 5 bases short, with 17 bases between. CDR3 amino acids: CSAPGLTGDNEQFF. In DNA, the CDR3 is TGCAGTGCCCCGGGACTTACAGGAGACAATGAGCAGTTCTTC.

The chain uses TRBV10-3 and TRBJ2-1; TRBD1 agrees at 8 bases. The V and J ends lost 6 bases and 1 base, in that order; junction bases with no gene match: 5. The CDR3 sequence is 15 residues long. Per germline, CDR1 ENHRY and CDR2 SYGVKD. CDR3 sequence reads: CAIRATGVSYNEQFF. CDR3 DNA: TGTGCCATCAGGGCGACAGGGGTATCCTACAATGAGCAGTTCTTC.

Concerning this clonotype itself: This clone may be a read error of a much larger clone one base away. The chain combines TRBV7-2 with TRBJ2-7, with D possibly TRBD2 on 5 matching bases. Germline loops: CDR1 SGHTA, CDR2 FQGNSA. V shed 4 bases and J shed 0 bases, with 13 bases lying between them. CDR3 length: 15 amino acids. CDR3 amino acids: CASSSRDASSYEQYF. The CDR3 DNA follows: TGTGCCAGCAGCTCACGGGATGCGAGCTCCTACGAGCAGTACTTC. Drawing the rest from reference TRBV7-2 and TRBJ2-7, the complete variable domain is GAGVSQSPSNKVTEKGKDVELRCDPISGHTALYWYRQSLGQGLEFLIYFQGNSAPDKSGLPSDRFSAERTGGSVSTLTIQRTQQEDSAVYLCASSSRDASSYEQYFGPGTRLTVT.

This clonotype was detected only a few times. This chain connects TRBV27 to TRBJ2-1; the match to TRBD1 covers 10 bases. Looked up from germline, CDR1 is MNHEY and CDR2 is SMNVEV (reference sequence). The CDR3 covers 15 residues. The J segment lost 7 bases and the V segment lost 4 bases, leaving 7 bases of the junction unmatched. In DNA form, the CDR3 reads TGTGCCAGCAGTTCGGACAGGGGGATGGGGAATGAGCAGTTCTTC. As protein: CASSSDRGMGNEQFF.

In this sample, this clonotype turned up a few times. The V and J genes are TRBV20-1 and TRBJ1-6; D remains ambiguous. Germline V gene sequence: CDR1 DFQATT, CDR2 SNEGSKA (reference sequence). The CDR3 extends over 13 amino acids. V was clipped by 1 base and J by 7 bases, with 8 bases between them. The CDR3 loop reads CSARGSSNSPLHF. The CDR3 DNA sequence: TGCAGTGCTAGAGGCTCCTCAAATTCACCCCTCCACTTT.

The sample holds a few counts of this clonotype. This chain uses TRBV28 with TRBJ2-7, with D possibly matching TRBD2 (5 bases). Germline CDR1 reads MDHEN; CDR2 reads SYDVKM. V shed 5 bases and J shed 2 bases, with 13 bases lying between them. The length of the CDR3 is 14 residues. CDR3 DNA: TGTGCCAGCAGTCCAACGGGGTGGACCTACGAGCAGTACTTC. Residues: CASSPTGWTYEQYF.

This clonotype was observed a handful of times. The chain uses TRBV5-1 and TRBJ2-3, with D unresolved. Germline assignment: CDR1 SGHRS and CDR2 YFSETQ. V lost 0 bases, J lost 0 bases, and 8 bases lay in between. This CDR3 is built from 15 residues. CDR3 sequence: CASSLAVGSTDTQYF. The DNA for the CDR3 is TGCGCCAGCAGCTTGGCCGTGGGGAGCACAGATACGCAGTATTTT.

This clonotype was counted a few times. The V gene is TRBV2, the J gene TRBJ2-1, with D possibly being TRBD2 (6 bases). There are 13 residues in the CDR3. V was cut by 7 bases and J by 9 bases, with 16 bases left in between. CDR1 and CDR2 (germline): SNHLY, FYNNEI. The CDR3 sequence is CASKSGLPAEQFF. The CDR3, as DNA: TGTGCCAGCAAATCGGGACTCCCTGCTGAGCAGTTCTTC.

This clonotype was observed a single time. The chain combines TRBV20-1 with TRBJ2-7, with 9 bases aligning to TRBD2. This CDR3 contains 17 residues. Trimming took 0 bases from V and 3 from J; bases not matched to a gene: 12. The germline V gene has CDR1 DFQATT and CDR2 SNEGSKA (reference sequence). CDR3 residues: CSARDLASAGGLYEQYF. CDR3 nucleotide sequence: TGCAGTGCTAGAGATCTAGCTTCGGCGGGAGGGCTCTACGAGCAGTACTTC.

CDR3 amino acids: CASSPDRRPSYNSPLHF. For the CDR3, the DNA is TGTGCCAGCAGCCCGGACAGGAGGCCCTCCTATAATTCACCCCTCCACTTT. The chain couples TRBV9 to TRBJ1-6; 7 bases are shared with TRBD1. The CDR3 is made up of 17 amino acids. CDR1 and CDR2 (germline): SGDLS, YYNGEE. Germline trimming cut 4 bases from V and 0 bases from J; bases unmatched to any gene: 7.

The gene calls are TRBV20-1 and TRBJ2-7; 8 nucleotides match TRBD2. V lost 6 bases to trimming and J lost 4 bases; unmatched junction nucleotides: 11. The CDR3 contains 14 residues. Germline values: CDR1 DFQATT, CDR2 SNEGSKA (reference sequence). CDR3 sequence (DNA): TGCAGTGCCTCCCCCCAGCGGGAGTTATACGAGCAGTACTTC. This codes for CSASPQRELYEQYF.

In its sample, this clonotype was seen a few times. The V and J genes are TRBV29-1 and TRBJ1-5; TRBD1 is a possible D gene (6 bases). Germline CDR1 and CDR2: SQVTM and ANQGSEA. The germline V and J ends were trimmed by 4 bases and 0 bases, with 13 bases remaining between them. This CDR3 has 15 amino acids. CDR3 bases: TGCAGCGTTGTGACAGGCTCTTATAGCAATCAGCCCCAGCATTTT. This encodes CSVVTGSYSNQPQHF.

This clonotype was seen a few times. CDR3 in DNA: TGTGCCAGCAGCTTTGGCGGGGGGTCATGGGATACGCAGTATTTT. As protein: CASSFGGGSWDTQYF. J is TRBJ2-3 and V is TRBV5-6, with TRBD2 matching over 8 bases. The CDR3 spans 15 residues. CDR1 and CDR2 (germline): SGHDT, YYEEEE. The ends lost 2 bases at V and 6 bases at J; junction bases unmatched: 8.

CDR3: CASSPPGAAYYNEQYF. CDR3 sequence (DNA): TGTGCCAGCAGTCCCCCCGGGGCAGCCTACTACAATGAGCAGTACTTC. The chain carries TRBV6-2 or TRBV6-3 and TRBJ2-1; possibly TRBD1 or TRBD2 for D (5 bases each). The end of the DNA fits TRBJ2-7 better, so the J call may be wrong. Germline CDR1 MNHEY, CDR2 SVGEGT. The CDR3 sequence is 16 residues long.

There are a few counts of this clonotype. The genes are TRBV12-3 or TRBV12-4 and TRBJ2-1; 10 nucleotides match TRBD2. This CDR3 spans 15 amino acids. Trimming removed 4 bases from V and 6 bases from J; junction bases left unmatched: 6. The CDR3 nucleotides read TGTGCCAGCAGTTACACTAGCGGGGTCGGCAATGAGCAGTTCTTC. Translating it yields CASSYTSGVGNEQFF.

V usage is TRBV24-1 and J usage is TRBJ2-5; a possible D gene is TRBD1 (5 bases). Germline V gives CDR1 KGHDR, CDR2 SFDVKD. V lost 4 bases and J lost 1, with 9 bases in between. CDR3 size: 14 residues. The CDR3 spells CATSERTSQETQYF. The CDR3 DNA follows: TGTGCCACCAGTGAGAGGACAAGCCAAGAGACCCAGTACTTC.

This clonotype occurred a few times. The chain combines TRBV3-1 with TRBJ2-3; D not certain. Germline loops: CDR1 LGHDT, CDR2 YNNKEL (reference sequence). Trimming took 1 base from V and 5 from J, leaving 7 bases between them. The CDR3 contains 13 residues. The CDR3 region has the DNA TGTGCCAGCAGCCAAGTTGTGATAGATACGCAGTATTTT. Amino acid sequence: CASSQVVIDTQYF.

The chain uses TRBV7-8 and TRBJ2-5; the D gene is possibly TRBD1 (6 bases). Trimming took 5 bases from V and 7 from J, leaving 14 bases between them. From germline, CDR1 is SGHVS and CDR2 FQNEAQ. This CDR3 spans 13 amino acids. The CDR3: CASSPHRDGTQYF. DNA of the CDR3: TGTGCCAGCAGCCCCCACAGGGACGGGACCCAGTACTTC.

Points on this clonotype: A much larger clone is a single base away; this may be a read error. This chain connects TRBV24-1 to TRBJ2-4; D call uncertain. The CDR3 sequence is 12 residues long. Germline CDR1 KGHDR, CDR2 SFDVKD. CDR3 loop: CATRDLSDIQYF. Here the CDR3 DNA reads TGTGCCACCAGGGATTTGTCGGACATTCAGTACTTC.